The rows below give T cell receptor beta chains drawn from one sample of a study of blood T cell repertoires in COVID-19. Here immunoSEQ multiplex PCR was the method, and the copy in TCRdb shows in-frame clones only, minus some. The table records around 290,000 clones, around 87% of them present only once. The sequenced material came from peripheral blood. The origin of the receptors is a woman between 45 and 60 years old who had recovered from COVID-19. Each CDR3 is given with its conserved first and last residue. The D gene is left open where the match is weak. The size field is filled for only some rows; it gives once, few, many or a size class.

v_gene	d_gene	abundance	j_gene	CDR3aa	CDR3nt
TRBV9	TRBD2	.	TRBJ2-1	CASSVLAATRDEQFF	TGTGCCAGCAGCGTCCTAGCGGCCACCCGGGATGAGCAGTTCTTC
TRBV27	.	.	TRBJ2-5	CASSLEVGETQYF	TGTGCCAGCAGTTTAGAGGTTGGGGAGACCCAGTACTTC
TRBV11-2	.	.	TRBJ1-1	CASSLDSRNTEAFF	TGTGCCAGCAGCCTCGACAGCCGGAACACTGAAGCTTTCTTT
TRBV4-3	TRBD2	.	TRBJ2-3	CASRRVAGAPSDTQYF	TGCGCCAGCAGGCGGGTAGCGGGGGCCCCGTCAGATACGCAGTATTTT
TRBV24-1	.	.	TRBJ1-3	CATSDLNSVSGNTIYF	TGTGCCACCAGTGATTTGAATTCAGTCTCTGGAAACACCATATATTTT
TRBV7-6	TRBD2	.	TRBJ2-5	CASSLAGLAGVGETQYF	TGTGCCAGCAGCTTAGCCGGACTAGCGGGAGTGGGTGAGACCCAGTACTTC
TRBV5-4	.	.	TRBJ2-6	CASSPGLQGSGANVLTF	TGTGCCAGCAGCCCAGGGTTACAAGGCTCTGGGGCCAACGTCCTGACTTTC
TRBV19	.	once	TRBJ2-1	CASSAIGGSTYNEQFF	TGTGCCAGTAGTGCCATTGGGGGGTCGACCTACAATGAGCAGTTCTTC
TRBV15	.	.	TRBJ2-7	CATSRQGRPHEQYF	TGTGCCACCAGCAGACAGGGGCGTCCTCACGAGCAGTACTTC
TRBV28	TRBD1	.	TRBJ2-2	CASSLQGASGTGELFF	TGTGCCAGCAGTCTACAGGGGGCATCAGGAACCGGGGAGCTGTTTTTT
TRBV27	.	few	TRBJ1-6	CASSIPGQSLHF	TGTGCCAGCAGTATACCGGGACAAAGCCTCCACTTT
TRBV3-1/TRBV3-2	TRBD2	.	TRBJ2-3	CASSQLAGPPDTQYF	TGTGCCAGCAGCCAACTAGCGGGACCCCCAGATACGCAGTATTTT
TRBV25-1	TRBD2	.	TRBJ2-3	CASSDPAGGTDTQYF	TGTGCCAGCAGTGATCCAGCGGGGGGAACAGATACGCAGTATTTT
TRBV25-1	TRBD2	.	TRBJ2-1	CASSERGSQNNEQFF	TGTGCCAGCAGCGAGCGGGGGAGCCAAAACAATGAGCAGTTCTTC
TRBV3-1/TRBV3-2	TRBD1	once	TRBJ1-4	CASSPAQGHEKLFF	TGTGCCAGCAGCCCCGCACAGGGGCATGAAAAACTGTTTTTT
TRBV7-2	TRBD1	.	TRBJ2-3	CASSRGQGASDTQYF	TGTGCCAGCAGCCGGGGACAGGGGGCCTCAGATACGCAGTATTTT
TRBV19	.	.	TRBJ2-7	CAAGIDEQYF	TGTGCCGCGGGGATCGACGAGCAGTACTTC
TRBV28	.	.	TRBJ1-4	CASSRAGGDTNEKLFF	TGTGCCAGCAGTCGAGCCGGGGGAGATACTAATGAAAAACTGTTTTTT
TRBV9	.	.	TRBJ2-7	CASSVISGYEQYF	TGTGCCAGCAGCGTAATATCAGGGTACGAGCAGTACTTC
TRBV5-4	.	.	TRBJ1-6	CASSTDRYNSPLHF	TGTGCCAGCAGCACCGACAGGTACAATTCACCCCTCCACTTT
TRBV5-1	.	.	TRBJ1-1	CASSLTVENTEAFF	TGCGCCAGCAGCTTGACAGTAGAGAACACTGAAGCTTTCTTT
TRBV7-2	TRBD2	.	TRBJ2-3	CASSLRGENTDTQYF	TGTGCCAGCAGCTTACGGGGGGAGAACACAGATACGCAGTATTTT
TRBV4-3	.	.	TRBJ2-1	CASSQSDSDNEQFF	TGCGCCAGCAGCCAATCCGACAGCGACAATGAGCAGTTCTTC
TRBV27	TRBD1	.	TRBJ1-5	CASGQGLQPQHF	TGTGCCAGTGGACAGGGACTTCAGCCCCAGCATTTT
TRBV6-2/TRBV6-3	.	.	TRBJ2-3	CASSDPGVIGSTQYF	TGTGCCAGCAGTGACCCCGGGGTTATTGGATCGACGCAGTATTTT
TRBV28	.	.	TRBJ1-2	CASRRTAVNYGYTF	TGTGCCAGCAGGCGGACAGCGGTAAACTATGGCTACACCTTC
TRBV5-1	TRBD1	.	TRBJ2-2	CASSLPGQGAGTGELFF	TGCGCCAGCAGCCTACCGGGACAGGGGGCTGGCACCGGGGAGCTGTTTTTT
TRBV7-9	TRBD1	.	TRBJ1-5	CASSLGQGLSNQPQHF	TGTGCCAGCAGCCTCGGACAGGGTCTTAGCAATCAGCCCCAGCATTTT
TRBV5-5	TRBD1	.	TRBJ1-2	CASSLAPGGTVGYTF	TGTGCCAGCAGCTTGGCCCCAGGGGGCACCGTCGGCTACACCTTC
TRBV7-8	TRBD1	.	TRBJ1-2	CASSLQGAGYGYTF	TGTGCCAGCAGCTTACAGGGGGCAGGGTATGGCTACACCTTC
TRBV3-1/TRBV3-2	TRBD2	.	TRBJ2-1	CASSRLLAGGSYNEQFF	TGTGCCAGCAGCCGCCTCTTAGCGGGGGGCTCCTACAATGAGCAGTTCTTC
TRBV29-1	TRBD1	.	TRBJ2-2	CSVNRGDTGELFF	TGCAGCGTTAACAGGGGGGACACCGGGGAGCTGTTTTTT
TRBV6-2/TRBV6-3	.	.	TRBJ2-5	CASSRAISGKETQYF	TGTGCCAGCAGTAGAGCGATTTCGGGAAAAGAGACCCAGTACTTC
TRBV10-3	TRBD2	.	TRBJ2-1	CAISESHMGLAGDNEQFF	TGTGCCATCAGTGAGTCGCATATGGGACTAGCGGGGGACAATGAGCAGTTCTTC
TRBV27	.	.	TRBJ2-6	CASSLLPFSSGANVLTF	TGTGCCAGCAGTTTATTGCCTTTTAGCTCTGGGGCCAACGTCCTGACTTTC
TRBV5-5	.	once	TRBJ1-2	CASSWTEAYGYTF	TGTGCCAGCAGCTGGACAGAAGCCTATGGCTACACCTTC
TRBV7-2	TRBD2	few	TRBJ2-2	CASSLVSSGTGTGELFF	TGTGCCAGCAGCTTAGTCTCTAGCGGGACGGGCACCGGGGAGCTGTTTTTT
TRBV6-5	TRBD1	.	TRBJ1-4	CASSLQWDSRKEKLFF	TGTGCCAGCAGTTTACAATGGGACAGCAGAAAAGAAAAACTGTTTTTT
TRBV7-8	TRBD1	.	TRBJ1-1	CASSSGGLHENTEAFF	TGTGCCAGCAGCTCAGGGGGGCTACACGAGAACACTGAAGCTTTCTTT
TRBV7-9	.	.	TRBJ1-6	CASSLRGFGNSPLHF	TGTGCCAGCAGCTTACGGGGTTTTGGTAATTCACCCCTCCACTTT
TRBV13	.	.	TRBJ2-2	CASSLNLLVGELFF	TGTGCCAGCAGCTTAAATTTATTAGTCGGGGAGCTGTTTTTT
TRBV7-9	TRBD1	.	TRBJ2-1	CASSTTGVNEQFF	TGTGCCAGCAGCACCACAGGGGTCAATGAGCAGTTCTTC
TRBV5-4	.	.	TRBJ1-1	CASSLAGMNTEAFF	TGTGCCAGCAGCTTGGCCGGGATGAACACTGAAGCTTTCTTT
TRBV19	.	.	TRBJ1-2	CASSIAGYGYTF	TGTGCCAGTAGTATAGCCGGGTATGGCTACACCTTC
TRBV19	.	.	TRBJ2-2	CASSIMGGNTGELFF	TGTGCCAGTAGTATTATGGGGGGGAACACCGGGGAGCTGTTTTTT
TRBV2	TRBD2	.	TRBJ2-2	CASSQRLAGNTGELFF	TGTGCCAGCAGTCAGAGACTAGCGGGGAACACCGGGGAGCTGTTTTTT
TRBV7-2	.	.	TRBJ1-2	CASSFGANYGYTF	TGTGCCAGCAGCTTCGGAGCTAACTATGGCTACACCTTC
TRBV9	.	.	TRBJ1-1	CASSPYYLGGTEAFF	TGTGCCAGCAGCCCATACTATCTTGGAGGAACTGAAGCTTTCTTT
TRBV9	TRBD1	few	TRBJ1-6	CASSERDRGGSPLHF	TGTGCCAGCAGCGAGAGGGACAGGGGAGGTTCACCCCTCCACTTT
TRBV19	TRBD1	.	TRBJ1-5	CASSPGQGYQPQHF	TGTGCCAGTAGTCCTGGACAGGGGTATCAGCCCCAGCATTTT
TRBV5-1	TRBD1	once	TRBJ1-2	CASSVAGGDYGYTF	TGCGCCAGCAGCGTGGCAGGGGGCGACTATGGCTACACCTTC
TRBV3-1/TRBV3-2	TRBD1	.	TRBJ2-7	CASGTGGYEQYF	TGTGCCAGTGGGACAGGGGGCTACGAGCAGTACTTC
TRBV13	.	.	TRBJ1-2	CASSYAQGGGYTF	TGTGCCAGCAGCTATGCACAGGGCGGAGGCTACACCTTC
TRBV7-2	.	.	TRBJ1-2	CASSLDSTYGYTF	TGTGCCAGCAGCTTAGACAGCACCTATGGCTACACCTTC
TRBV4-3	TRBD2	.	TRBJ2-3	CASSQSGTSGRTDTQYF	TGCGCCAGCAGCCAATCCGGGACTAGCGGGAGAACAGATACGCAGTATTTT
TRBV4-3	.	.	TRBJ1-1	CASSRGQLQEAFF	TGCGCCAGCAGCCGAGGACAGCTCCAGGAAGCTTTCTTT